This T cell receptor (beta chain) was sequenced for a study of control samples from healthy donors and cancer patients. The CDR3 is 11 residues long. Germline-derived CDR1 and CDR2 are KGHDR and SFDVKD. Regarding this clone: The junction differs from germline at one of its ends, possibly a read error.

The table came from immunoSEQ multiplex PCR; TCRdb's copy has only in-frame clones and leaves some out. The table shows around 76,000 clones, with about 93% occurring only once. The sequenced material came from blood. The chain uses TRBV24-1 and TRBJ1-1; no clear D gene. The TCR comes from a middle-aged woman in good health. CDR3 sequence (DNA): TGTGCCACCCGTGAGGGCACTGAAGCTTTCTTT. Translation gives CATREGTEAFF.